One and the same sample provided the 19 T cell receptor beta chains below, sequenced in a study of T cells in Graves' hyperthyroidism and ophthalmopathy. Amplified TCR beta CDR3 regions came from RNA transcripts. Researchers ran a first-round RT-PCR on the TCR CDR3 using the HTBI primer set. MiXCR, applied by TCRdb to the multiplex PCR reads, yields one record per CDR3 protein. Here the sample spans around 660,000 distinct CDR3 sequences, about 45% being singletons. Sequenced input: peripheral blood or thyroid tissue (not recorded which). All receptors come from an adult man with Graves' disease, either hyperthyroidism or ophthalmopathy (not recorded which).

The chain employs TRBV20-1 and TRBJ1-4, with 7 bases fitting TRBD1. Germline CDR1 is DFQATT and CDR2 is SNEGSKA (reference sequence). The CDR3 sequence is 15 residues long. The CDR3 DNA follows: TGCAGCGCGAGGTCGATGGGGACAGTGAATGAAAAACTGTTTTTT. As protein: CSARSMGTVNEKLFF.

V gene TRBV7-2 combines with J gene TRBJ2-3; 10 bases align to TRBD2. Germline CDR1 is SGHTA and CDR2 is FQGNSA. This CDR3 comprises 17 residues. V lost 5 bases and J lost 6; bases outside the gene matches: 14. The CDR3 nucleotides read TGTGCCAGCAGCCTATTTATAGCGGGGGGCGCCCCGGATACGCAGTATTTT. Translating it yields CASSLFIAGGAPDTQYF.

This clonotype has at least ten counts. The chain links TRBV10-3 to TRBJ1-6; possibly TRBD1 for D (6 bases). Germline loops: CDR1 ENHRY, CDR2 SYGVKD. The ends were cut back, 6 bases at V and 0 bases at J, with 15 bases in the middle. The CDR3 extends over 17 amino acids. The CDR3 DNA reads as TGTGCCATCAGCCGGACAGAACCCAGCTCCTATAATTCACCCCTCCACTTT. Its protein is CAISRTEPSSYNSPLHF.

This clonotype was counted only a few times. The CDR3 nucleotides read TGTGCCAGCAGCGGGGGACAGAAAGAGACCCAGTACTTC. The encoded protein is CASSGGQKETQYF. V gene TRBV7-2 combines with J gene TRBJ2-5; 7 bases align to TRBD1. CDR1 and CDR2 (germline): SGHTA, FQGNSA. This CDR3 has 13 residues. After removal of 5 bases from V and 3 bases from J, the junction contained 3 bases not matched to a gene.

This clonotype has at least ten counts. This chain connects TRBV29-1 to TRBJ1-2; TRBD1 matches 7 bases. J was trimmed by 1 base and V by 8 bases; bases with no gene match: 4. From germline, CDR1 is SQVTM and CDR2 ANQGSEA. CDR3 length: 12 residues. CDR3 sequence: CSLRQGNYGYTF. CDR3 nucleotides: TGCAGCTTACGACAGGGTAACTATGGCTACACCTTC.

This clonotype occurred a few times. The rearrangement uses TRBV9 and TRBJ2-2; 9 bases are shared with TRBD1. V shed 4 bases and J 3 bases; nucleotides not matched to a gene: 4. Germline loops: CDR1 SGDLS, CDR2 YYNGEE. This CDR3 comprises 15 residues. CDR3 bases: TGTGCCAGCAGCCTACAGGGGGCGGACACCGGGGAGCTGTTTTTT. Encoded protein: CASSLQGADTGELFF.

This sequence joins TRBV25-1 and TRBJ2-7; D is possibly TRBD2 (6 bases). V was pared by 4 bases and J by 4 bases, with 14 bases between. Per the germline V gene, CDR1 is MGHDK and CDR2 is SYGVNS. The CDR3 has 14 amino acids. CDR3 sequence: CASSVAGAGYEQYF. CDR3 coding DNA: TGTGCCAGCAGTGTCGCCGGGGCGGGATACGAGCAGTACTTC.

The CDR3 is CSVGGTTYEQYF. The CDR3 DNA reads as TGCAGCGTTGGCGGAACTACCTACGAGCAGTACTTC. This chain joins TRBV29-1 and TRBJ2-7; D remains unclear. V was pared by 4 bases and J by 2 bases, with 9 bases between. Germline V CDR1 and CDR2: SQVTM, ANQGSEA. The CDR3 contains 12 residues.

This clonotype was observed a few times. This chain joins TRBV20-1 and TRBJ1-1, with D uncertain. Germline V gene lookup returns CDR1 DFQATT and CDR2 SNEGSKA (reference sequence). Trimming took 5 bases from V and 5 from J, leaving 12 bases between them. The CDR3 length is 12 residues. DNA of the CDR3: TGCAGTGCTGTTCCTGCGGGGACTGAAGCTTTCTTT. It specifies CSAVPAGTEAFF.

The chain couples TRBV29-1 to TRBJ2-5, with 10 bases identical to TRBD2. The germline CDR1 and CDR2 sequences are SQVTM and ANQGSEA. The CDR3 spans 14 residues. V lost 7 bases and J lost 2; bases outside the gene matches: 7. The CDR3 protein is CSAYPGLAQETQYF. The CDR3 DNA is TGCAGCGCCTACCCGGGACTAGCGCAAGAGACCCAGTACTTC.

Many counts were recorded for this clonotype. The rearrangement uses TRBV20-1 and TRBJ2-2; tentative D call: TRBD1 (5 bases). The CDR3 spans 13 residues. CDR1 and CDR2 (germline): DFQATT, SNEGSKA (reference sequence). V lost 6 bases, J lost 3 bases, and 11 bases lay in between. CDR3 in amino acids: CSAKDTYTGELFF. DNA for the CDR3: TGCAGTGCCAAGGACACGTACACCGGGGAGCTGTTTTTT.

The V and J genes are TRBV29-1 and TRBJ2-5; a weak D match, TRBD1 (6 bases). The CDR3 is made up of 14 amino acids. Germline values: CDR1 SQVTM, CDR2 ANQGSEA. Trimming took off 3 bases at V and 3 bases at J, with 14 bases between the two ends. The CDR3, as DNA: TGCAGCGTTGATAACAGGGCCAGGGAAGAGACCCAGTACTTC. Translating gives CSVDNRAREETQYF.

This clonotype was seen at least ten times. The chain has TRBV29-1 and TRBJ1-2, with D maybe TRBD1 (5 bases). The ends were cut back, 4 bases at V and 3 bases at J, with 9 bases in the middle. Germline V gene lookup returns CDR1 SQVTM and CDR2 ANQGSEA. The CDR3 loop spans 12 amino acids. CDR3 bases: TGCAGCGTTGTAAGGGGTGACTATGGCTACACCTTC. Protein: CSVVRGDYGYTF.

A few counts support this clonotype. The V call is TRBV7-9, the J call TRBJ2-7; 7 bases line up with TRBD1. Germline values: CDR1 SEHNR, CDR2 FQNEAQ (reference sequence). This CDR3 is built from 16 residues. Trimming at V came to 5 bases and at J to 4 bases, leaving 14 bases not matched to a gene. CDR3 region: CASSQGSTGLTYEQYF. In DNA, the CDR3 is TGTGCCAGCAGCCAAGGTTCGACAGGGCTAACGTACGAGCAGTACTTC. Full variable domain (missing parts from reference TRBV7-9 and TRBJ2-7): DTGVSQNPRHKITKRGQNVTFRCDPISEHNRLYWYRQTLGQGPEFLTYFQNEAQLEKSRLLSDRFSAERPKGSFSTLEIQRTEQGDSAMYLCASSQGSTGLTYEQYFGPGTRLTVT.

Worth noting for this clonotype: Given a much more abundant clone one base away, this may be a read error. The chain carries TRBV6-5 and TRBJ1-1; D is uncertain. V lost 4 bases and J lost 8, with 8 bases in between. Per the germline V gene, CDR1 is MNHEY and CDR2 is SVGAGI. This CDR3 contains 11 residues. CDR3 coding DNA: TGTGCCAGCAGTTGGGGTCCCGAAGCTTTCTTT. Translated: CASSWGPEAFF.

This chain joins TRBV7-2 and TRBJ1-6; D uncertain. Between the trimmed V and J ends, which lost 1 base and 6 bases, there was a span of 16 bases. Germline CDR1 reads SGHTA; CDR2 reads FQGNSA. CDR3 length: 17 residues. The CDR3 nucleotides are TGTGCCAGCAGCTTAGGAGTGAGGGATTTATCTAATTCACCCCTCCACTTT. Its translation: CASSLGVRDLSNSPLHF.

V gene TRBV7-9 combines with J gene TRBJ2-7, with no clear D. Trimming pared 3 bases from V and 2 bases from J, leaving 5 bases between. The CDR3 consists of 12 residues. Germline V gives CDR1 SEHNR, CDR2 FQNEAQ (reference sequence). For the CDR3, the DNA is TGTGCCAGCAGCTTTTACCCCTACGAGCAGTACTTC. Its translation is CASSFYPYEQYF.

As for this clonotype: Since a much larger clone is just one base distant, this may be a read error. The rearrangement links TRBV12-3 or TRBV12-4 to TRBJ1-2; D is unresolved. This CDR3 is 12 amino acids long. CDR3 sequence: CASSLWGEGCTF. CDR3 DNA: TGTGCCAGCAGTTTATGGGGAGAGGGCTGCACCTTC.

Concerning this clonotype itself: A much more abundant neighbour one base away suggests this may be a read error. The chain couples TRBV10-1 to TRBJ1-4; D is unclear. Trimming took 6 bases from V and 6 from J, leaving 11 bases between them. The germline V gene encodes CDR1 WNHNN and CDR2 SYGVQD (reference sequence). The CDR3 loop spans 13 amino acids. CDR3 sequence: CASSAAAYEKLFF. The CDR3 DNA reads as TGCGCCAGCAGCGCCGCGGCGTATGAAAAACTGTTTTTT.